These T cell receptor beta chains were read from a single sample in a study of CD8 T cells in ankylosing spondylitis. In TCRdb, the 5' RACE reads were re-called with MiXCR into one record per CDR3 protein. The sample lists some 87,000 distinct CDR3 sequences, around 27% seen once, with around 56% in the top ten. Sequencing was performed on blood, either unsorted or a sorted T cell fraction (not recorded which). These receptors originate from a male donor with ankylosing spondylitis or in good health (not recorded which). Both conserved end residues are part of each CDR3. Each record gives: D gene, J gene, V gene, clone size, CDR3 protein, CDR3 DNA. A D gene is named only where the DNA matches it firmly. Not every row has a clone size; where given, it reads once, few, many or a size class.

>TRBD2|TRBJ2-1|TRBV18|NA
CASFPLAGGGGEQFF
TGTGCCAGCTTCCCACTAGCGGGAGGCGGAGGTGAGCAGTTCTTC
>NA|TRBJ2-2|TRBV20-1|NA
CSATNRDVKGNTGELFF
TGCAGTGCAACTAACCGGGACGTCAAAGGGAACACCGGGGAGCTGTTTTTT
>NA|TRBJ2-3|TRBV7-3|few
CASSLTLSDTQYF
TGTGCCAGCAGCTTAACGCTTAGCGATACGCAGTATTTT
>NA|TRBJ2-1|TRBV5-1|NA
CASSSEVNEQFF
TGCGCCAGCAGCTCGGAAGTCAATGAGCAGTTCTTC
>NA|TRBJ1-1|TRBV20-1|NA
CSARALFGGGVAFF
TGCAGTGCTAGAGCGTTGTTCGGCGGGGGCGTAGCTTTCTTT
>NA|TRBJ1-5|TRBV5-1|few
CASSSGGQNQPQHF
TGCGCCAGCAGCTCCGGTGGACAGAATCAGCCCCAGCATTTT
>TRBD2|TRBJ2-3|TRBV9|NA
CASSVALAGVTTDTQYF
TGTGCCAGCAGCGTAGCTCTAGCGGGAGTTACCACAGATACGCAGTATTTT
>NA|TRBJ1-4|TRBV5-1|NA
CASSPYRGEGEKLFF
TGCGCCAGCAGTCCCTATCGCGGGGAAGGTGAAAAACTGTTTTTT
>TRBD2|TRBJ2-3|TRBV7-2|many
CASSLAWLAGATDTQYF
TGTGCCAGCAGCTTAGCGTGGTTAGCGGGGGCCACAGATACGCAGTATTTT
>TRBD1|TRBJ2-7|TRBV5-1|few
CASSSNTGGNEQYF
TGCGCCAGCAGCTCAAATACAGGGGGAAACGAGCAGTACTTC
>NA|TRBJ1-6|TRBV28|NA
CASGQPHNSPLHF
TGTGCCAGTGGACAGCCTCATAATTCACCCCTCCACTTT
>NA|TRBJ1-2|TRBV5-1|NA
CASSPQGTRDGYTF
TGCGCCAGCAGCCCGCAAGGGACAAGGGATGGCTACACCTTC
>NA|TRBJ1-1|TRBV18|few
CASSPLTGTQNTEAFF
TGTGCCAGCTCACCTTTGACAGGAACCCAGAACACTGAAGCTTTCTTT
>NA|TRBJ2-3|TRBV5-1|NA
CASSTSRDTHSSTDTQYF
TGCGCCAGCAGCACGAGCCGGGACACACATTCTAGCACAGATACGCAGTATTTT
>TRBD2|TRBJ2-4|TRBV7-9|NA
CASSSMYSGSINIQYF
TGTGCCAGCAGCTCAATGTACAGCGGGAGTATCAACATTCAGTACTTC
>NA|TRBJ1-6|TRBV4-1|NA
CASSQGEAAGSPLHF
TGCGCCAGCAGCCAAGGCGAGGCGGCGGGGTCACCCCTCCACTTT
>TRBD2|TRBJ2-2|TRBV7-3|NA
CASSLNVAGNTGELFF
TGTGCCAGCAGCTTAAATGTAGCGGGGAACACCGGGGAGCTGTTTTTT
>NA|TRBJ2-7|TRBV7-2|NA
CASSQTRTTPYEQYF
TGTGCCAGCAGCCAAACGAGGACTACGCCCTACGAGCAGTACTTC
>NA|TRBJ1-1|TRBV5-1|NA
CASSSRALNTEAFF
TGCGCCAGCAGCTCCCGAGCCCTGAACACTGAAGCTTTCTTT
>NA|TRBJ1-1|TRBV6-1|NA
CASCRTANTEAFF
TGTGCCAGCTGCCGGACAGCGAACACTGAAGCTTTCTTT
>NA|TRBJ1-1|TRBV12-3/TRBV12-4|NA
CASRGRVRSNTEPFF
TGTGCCAGCAGAGGGAGGGTCAGATCGAACACTGAACCTTTCTTT
>NA|TRBJ1-5|TRBV5-5|few
CASSLTDNQPQHF
TGTGCCAGCAGCTTAACAGATAATCAGCCCCAGCATTTT
>TRBD2|TRBJ2-5|TRBV7-9|NA
CASSSSGAETQYF
TGTGCCAGCAGTTCTAGCGGGGCGGAGACCCAGTACTTC
>NA|TRBJ2-7|TRBV12-3/TRBV12-4|few
CASSPLQRAYEQYF
TGTGCCAGCAGTCCCCTCCAGCGGGCCTACGAGCAGTACTTC
>TRBD1|TRBJ1-6|TRBV5-1|NA
CASSLGQGANNSPLHF
TGCGCCAGCAGCTTGGGGCAGGGGGCCAATAATTCACCCCTCCACTTT
>TRBD2|TRBJ2-1|TRBV7-2|many
CASSLRTSGPPNEQFF
TGTGCCAGCAGCCTGAGGACTAGCGGGCCCCCAAATGAGCAGTTCTTC
>TRBD2|TRBJ2-3|TRBV18|NA
CASSPLAGGPSDTQYF
TGTGCCAGCTCACCACTGGCGGGAGGGCCCTCAGATACGCAGTATTTT
>NA|TRBJ2-3|TRBV20-1|many
CSARPLAPKSGSSTDTQYF
TGCAGTGCGAGACCCCTAGCCCCCAAGTCGGGAAGCAGCACAGATACGCAGTATTTT
>NA|TRBJ1-1|TRBV14|NA
CASSQDRLFAPLNTEAFF
TGTGCCAGCAGCCAAGATCGGCTTTTCGCCCCATTGAACACTGAAGCTTTCTTT
>TRBD2|TRBJ2-5|TRBV7-3|NA
CASSMGGGQGTQYF
TGTGCCAGCAGCATGGGCGGGGGGCAGGGGACCCAGTACTTC
>TRBD1|TRBJ2-1|TRBV6-1|NA
CASSAGQGHNEQFF
TGTGCCAGCAGTGCGGGACAGGGCCACAATGAGCAGTTCTTC